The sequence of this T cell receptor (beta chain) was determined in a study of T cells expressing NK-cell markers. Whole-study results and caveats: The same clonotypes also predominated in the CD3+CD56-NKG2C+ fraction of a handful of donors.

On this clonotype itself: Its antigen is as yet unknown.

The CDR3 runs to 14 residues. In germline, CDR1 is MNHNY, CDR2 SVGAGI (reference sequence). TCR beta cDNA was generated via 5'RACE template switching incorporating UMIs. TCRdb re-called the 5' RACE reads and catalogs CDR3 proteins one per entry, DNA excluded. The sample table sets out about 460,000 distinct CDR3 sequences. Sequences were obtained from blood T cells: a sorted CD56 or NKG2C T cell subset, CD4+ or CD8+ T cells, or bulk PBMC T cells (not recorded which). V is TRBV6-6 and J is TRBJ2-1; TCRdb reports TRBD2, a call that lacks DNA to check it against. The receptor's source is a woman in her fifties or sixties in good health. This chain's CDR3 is CASSQLADHNEQFF.